The entry below describes one T cell receptor (beta chain). The germline V gene encodes CDR1 SGHNT and CDR2 YENEEA. The ends were cut back, 3 bases at V and 3 bases at J, with 11 bases in the middle. The CDR3 length is 14 residues. Measured with immunoSEQ multiplex PCR; TCRdb has only the in-frame clones, and not every one. The profile shows approximately 81,000 clones, 95% to 97% of them singletons. These data belong to a study of technical replicates of blood from four donors. The sequence was obtained from a human donor in good health. This rearrangement joins TRBV11-3 to TRBJ2-5; the D gene is possibly TRBD1 (6 bases). Sequencing was done on a sample of T cells isolated from PBMCs. This CDR3 reads CASSFHGTKETQYF. As DNA, the CDR3 is TGTGCCAGCAGCTTCCACGGGACAAAAGAGACCCAGTACTTC.